Below, 22 T cell receptor beta chains from the same sample are listed, as sequenced in a study of blood T cell repertoires in COVID-19. This table comes from immunoSEQ multiplex PCR, and its TCRdb copy is limited to in-frame clones, with some not included. The repertoire holds about 380,000 clones, with around 90% as singletons. Sequencing was performed on PBMCs or T cells enriched from blood (not recorded which). These receptors were obtained from a young woman who had recovered from COVID-19.

This rearrangement joins TRBV5-4 to TRBJ2-2, with D perhaps matching TRBD1 (6 bases). With 4 bases removed from V and 0 bases from J, the gap between germline ends came to 10 bases. CDR1 and CDR2 (germline): SGHNT, YYREEE (reference sequence). The CDR3 consists of 15 residues. CDR3 region: CASSPDRPNTGELFF. DNA for the CDR3: TGTGCCAGCAGCCCTGACAGGCCGAACACCGGGGAGCTGTTTTTT.

The chain has TRBV29-1 and TRBJ2-7, with D tentatively TRBD1 (8 bases). Trimming removed 2 bases from V and 5 bases from J, with 22 bases in between. Germline-derived CDR1 and CDR2 are SQVTM and ANQGSEA. This CDR3 region has 16 residues. This CDR3 is CSVESRGAGGFDEQYF. In DNA, the CDR3 is TGCAGCGTTGAAAGTCGGGGGGCAGGGGGCTTCGACGAGCAGTACTTC.

Written as DNA, the CDR3 is TGTGCCAGTTGCCGGGGAGGCGGACTAGACAATGAGCAGTTCTTC. Translation gives CASCRGGGLDNEQFF. This chain joins TRBV9 and TRBJ2-1, with 7 bases lining up with TRBD2. Germline CDR1 SGDLS, CDR2 YYNGEE. The junction had 13 bases not matched to a gene; V was cut back by 8 bases and J by 5 bases. The CDR3 loop spans 15 amino acids.

The gene calls are TRBV6-4 and TRBJ2-1, with 7 nucleotides matching TRBD1. Germline-derived CDR1 and CDR2 are MRHNA and SNTAGT. The trim removed 4 bases at V and 8 bases at J, leaving 14 bases unmatched. The CDR3 has 16 amino acids. The CDR3 nucleotides read TGTGCCAGCAGTGTGAGGACAGGCCCTTCTCTGGATGAGCAGTTCTTC. Protein: CASSVRTGPSLDEQFF.

This clone was detected a few times. V and J are TRBV7-9 and TRBJ1-6; possible D gene TRBD1, 5 bases. The CDR3 has 17 amino acids. V was trimmed by 4 bases and J by 5 bases, leaving 18 bases between them. Germline-derived CDR1 and CDR2 are SEHNR and FQNEAQ (reference sequence). For the CDR3, the DNA is TGTGCCAGCAGCTCCATGGAGGGGAATTTTGATAATTCACCCCTCCACTTT. Translating gives CASSSMEGNFDNSPLHF.

This clone was seen only once. This chain uses TRBV7-2 with TRBJ2-7, with TRBD2 matching over 7 bases. The germline V gene encodes CDR1 SGHTA and CDR2 FQGNSA. The length of the CDR3 is 14 residues. With 7 bases clipped from V and 7 bases from J, the junction kept 13 bases outside the gene matches. Here the CDR3 reads CASMTAGRFWEQYF. In DNA, the CDR3 is TGTGCCAGCATGACAGCGGGACGATTCTGGGAGCAGTACTTC.

The genes are TRBV6-6 and TRBJ1-3; D is possibly TRBD1 (6 bases). The CDR3 is made up of 15 amino acids. Deletions cut 7 bases from V and 0 bases from J, with 13 bases between. Germline CDR1 and CDR2: MNHNY and SVGAGI (reference sequence). The CDR3 DNA reads TGTGCCAGCATCCGAGGGGGGGGCTCTGGAAACACCATATATTTT. Its protein product is CASIRGGGSGNTIYF.

The genes are TRBV29-1 and TRBJ2-2, with a tentative D call TRBD2 (5 bases). V was cut by 5 bases and J by 3 bases, with 7 bases left in between. The germline V gene encodes CDR1 SQVTM and CDR2 ANQGSEA. The CDR3 is 12 amino acids. The CDR3 nucleotides read TGCAGCGTTCGGGAATACACCGGGGAGCTGTTTTTT. Its translation: CSVREYTGELFF.

The J gene is TRBJ1-2, the V gene TRBV6-5; D call uncertain. The CDR3 length is 13 residues. V shed 0 bases and J shed 4 bases, with 6 bases lying between them. Germline V gives CDR1 MNHEY, CDR2 SVGAGI. The CDR3 is CASSYSNGYGYTF. Written as DNA, the CDR3 is TGTGCCAGCAGTTACTCGAACGGCTATGGCTACACCTTC.

Here the CDR3 reads CAWRRKSNGNQPQHF. The CDR3 DNA is TGTGCCTGGAGGAGGAAATCGAACGGCAATCAGCCCCAGCATTTT. The chain is built from TRBV30 and TRBJ1-5, with D hard to call. V gave up 3 bases and J gave up 2 bases, with 14 bases separating them. CDR3 length: 15 residues. CDR1 is GTSNPN, CDR2 SVGIG, per germline (reference sequence).

The chain employs TRBV19 and TRBJ1-3; D remains ambiguous. The CDR3 is 13 amino acids. V dropped 6 bases and J dropped 6 bases, with 12 bases sitting between them. Germline-derived CDR1 and CDR2 are LNHDA and SQIVND (reference sequence). In nucleotides, the CDR3 is TGTGCCAGTAGGCGACAAGGCGAAAACACCATATATTTT. Its protein is CASRRQGENTIYF.

The genes are TRBV2 and TRBJ2-1; TRBD1 matches 11 bases. The CDR3 extends over 15 amino acids. The germline gives CDR1 SNHLY, CDR2 FYNNEI. The V gene end was trimmed by 4 bases and the J gene end by 8 bases; junction bases not matched to a gene: 7. The CDR3 DNA reads TGTGCCAGCAGTGTATTGGGACAGGGGGGCTATGAGCAGTTCTTC. Translation gives CASSVLGQGGYEQFF.

The V call is TRBV6-5, the J call TRBJ2-5; TRBD1 matches at 9 bases. J gave up 3 bases and V 4 bases, and 3 bases lay outside the gene matches. Germline assignment: CDR1 MNHEY and CDR2 SVGAGI. The CDR3 has 14 amino acids. The CDR3 loop is CASSLDRGKETQYF. The CDR3 DNA sequence: TGTGCCAGCAGTTTGGACAGGGGTAAAGAGACCCAGTACTTC.

V gene TRBV5-1 combines with J gene TRBJ2-6; no firm D call. Germline V gives CDR1 SGHRS, CDR2 YFSETQ. The V end lost 0 bases, the J end lost 0 bases, and 4 bases lay between the germline ends. CDR3 length equals 15 residues. DNA for the CDR3: TGCGCCAGCAGCTTGGACAGCTCTGGGGCCAACGTCCTGACTTTC. Protein product: CASSLDSSGANVLTF.

The V and J genes are TRBV23-1 and TRBJ2-1, with TRBD1 identical over 11 bases. TRBV23-1 is filed as an ORF, its function uncertain. After removal of 0 bases from V and 0 bases from J, the junction contained 1 base not matched to a gene. The CDR3 totals 17 residues. DNA of the CDR3: TGCGCCAGCAGTCAATCAGGGACAGGGGGCTCCTACAATGAGCAGTTCTTC. It translates to CASSQSGTGGSYNEQFF.

The V and J genes are TRBV4-3 and TRBJ2-1; D is ambiguous. The CDR3 has 15 residues. The germline V gene encodes CDR1 LGHNA and CDR2 YSLEER. Trimming took 0 bases from V and 2 from J, leaving 8 bases between them. The CDR3 sequence: CASSQDQVPYNEQFF. The CDR3 region has the DNA TGCGCCAGCAGCCAAGATCAGGTCCCCTACAATGAGCAGTTCTTC.

The CDR3 loop reads CATSRESRQGSGYTF. In DNA form, the CDR3 reads TGTGCCACCAGCAGAGAAAGTAGACAGGGGTCTGGCTACACCTTC. The V call is TRBV15, the J call TRBJ1-2, with TRBD1 identical over 8 bases. Germline V CDR1 and CDR2: LNHNV, YYDKDF (reference sequence). Trimming at V came to 0 bases and at J to 7 bases, leaving 7 bases not matched to a gene. The CDR3 totals 15 residues.

The chain carries TRBV5-4 and TRBJ2-2; 7 bases match TRBD2. V lost 2 bases to trimming and J lost 4 bases; unmatched junction nucleotides: 8. The CDR3 length is 16 residues. The germline V gene has CDR1 SGHNT and CDR2 YYREEE (reference sequence). CDR3 sequence reads: CASSFGGAGSTGELFF. The CDR3 bases are TGTGCCAGCAGCTTTGGCGGAGCGGGGAGCACCGGGGAGCTGTTTTTT.

The chain employs TRBV7-6 and TRBJ1-3; no firm D call. Trimming left V 1 base short and J 0 bases short, with 7 bases between. CDR1 is SGHVS, CDR2 FNYEAQ, per germline. CDR3 length: 15 residues. Here the CDR3 DNA reads TGTGCCAGCAGCTTAGGACTGAGCTCTGGAAACACCATATATTTT. Residues: CASSLGLSSGNTIYF.

The chain recombines TRBV7-9 with TRBJ1-5; D remains ambiguous. The germline CDR1 and CDR2 sequences are SEHNR and FQNEAQ (reference sequence). Between the trimmed V and J ends, which lost 3 bases and 0 bases, there was a span of 6 bases. The CDR3 is made up of 14 amino acids. The CDR3 DNA reads TGTGCCAGCAGCTTCCCGGGTAGCAATCAGCCCCAGCATTTT. Amino acids: CASSFPGSNQPQHF.

About this clone: This same CDR3 is encoded by further DNA sequences in the sample. This rearrangement joins TRBV19 to TRBJ2-1, with a possible D match to TRBD1 (5 bases). Germline V lookup: CDR1 LNHDA, CDR2 SQIVND (reference sequence). V was shortened by 1 base and J by 4 bases, with 8 bases between the two germline ends. The CDR3 runs 14 residues. DNA of the CDR3: TGTGCCAGTAGTATAGGGGGCGATTACAATGAGCAGTTCTTC. Residues: CASSIGGDYNEQFF.

This clone was seen a handful of times. The V gene is TRBV5-1, the J gene TRBJ1-6, with 9 bases aligning to TRBD1. Germline CDR1 SGHRS, CDR2 YFSETQ. This CDR3 is built from 16 residues. After removal of 5 bases from V and 9 bases from J, the junction contained 12 bases not matched to a gene. The CDR3 region has the DNA TGCGCCAGCAGGGATGGGGGACAGGGAGGAAGTTCACCCCTCCACTTT. It codes for CASRDGGQGGSSPLHF.